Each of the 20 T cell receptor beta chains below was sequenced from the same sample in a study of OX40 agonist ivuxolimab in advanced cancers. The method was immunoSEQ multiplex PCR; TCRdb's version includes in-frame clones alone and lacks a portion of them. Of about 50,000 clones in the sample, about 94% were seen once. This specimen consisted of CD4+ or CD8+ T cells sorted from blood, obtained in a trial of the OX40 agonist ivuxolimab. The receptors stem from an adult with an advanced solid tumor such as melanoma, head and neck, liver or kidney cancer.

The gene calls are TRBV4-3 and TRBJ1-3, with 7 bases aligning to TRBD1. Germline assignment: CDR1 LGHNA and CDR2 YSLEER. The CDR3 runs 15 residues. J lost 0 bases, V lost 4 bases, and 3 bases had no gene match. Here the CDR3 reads CASSPYRGSGNTIYF. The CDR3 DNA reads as TGCGCCAGCAGCCCATACAGGGGCTCTGGAAACACCATATATTTT.

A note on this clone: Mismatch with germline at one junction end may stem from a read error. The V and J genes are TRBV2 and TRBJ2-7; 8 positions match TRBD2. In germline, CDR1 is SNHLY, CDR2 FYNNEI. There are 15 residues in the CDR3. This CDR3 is CASSVSGGPSHEQYF. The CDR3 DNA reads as TGTGCCAGCAGTGTTTCGGGAGGGCCCTCCCACGAGCAGTACTTC.

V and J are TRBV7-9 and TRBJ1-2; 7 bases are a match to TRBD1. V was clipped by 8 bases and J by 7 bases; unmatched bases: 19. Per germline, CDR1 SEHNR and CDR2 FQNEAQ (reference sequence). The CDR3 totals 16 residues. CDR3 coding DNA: TGTGCCAGCTACCATAGGAACGGACAGGTGGAAATTGGCTACACCTTC. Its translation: CASYHRNGQVEIGYTF. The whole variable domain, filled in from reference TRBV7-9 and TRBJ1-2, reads DTGVSQNPRHKITKRGQNVTFRCDPISEHNRLYWYRQTLGQGPEFLTYFQNEAQLEKSRLLSDRFSAERPKGSFSTLEIQRTEQGDSAMYLCASYHRNGQVEIGYTFGSGTRLTVV.

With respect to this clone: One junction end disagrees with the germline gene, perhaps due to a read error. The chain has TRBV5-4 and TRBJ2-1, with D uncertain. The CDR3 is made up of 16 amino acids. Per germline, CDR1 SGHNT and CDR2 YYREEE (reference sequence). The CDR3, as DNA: TGCGCCAGCAGCCAAGATCTGGGCGGTTCCTACAATGAGCAGTTCTTC. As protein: CASSQDLGGSYNEQFF.

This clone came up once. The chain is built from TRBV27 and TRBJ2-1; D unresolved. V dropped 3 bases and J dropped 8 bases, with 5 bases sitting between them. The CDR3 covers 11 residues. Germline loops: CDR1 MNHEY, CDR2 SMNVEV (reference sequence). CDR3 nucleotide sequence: TGTGCCAGCAGTTTCGGGCATGAGCAGTTCTTC. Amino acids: CASSFGHEQFF.

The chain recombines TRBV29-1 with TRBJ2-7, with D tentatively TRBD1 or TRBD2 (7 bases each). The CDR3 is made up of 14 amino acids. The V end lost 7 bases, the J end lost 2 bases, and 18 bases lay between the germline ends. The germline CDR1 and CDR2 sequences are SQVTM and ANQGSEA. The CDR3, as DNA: TGCAGCGCCCTAGGGGGGGGACAGCCCTACGAGCAGTACTTC. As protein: CSALGGGQPYEQYF.

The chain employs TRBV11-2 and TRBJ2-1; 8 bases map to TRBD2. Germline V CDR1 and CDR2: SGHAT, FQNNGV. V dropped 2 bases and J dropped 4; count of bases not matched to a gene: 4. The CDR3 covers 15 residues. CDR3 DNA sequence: TGTGCCAGCAGCTTACCGGGAGGGCCTTACAATGAGCAGTTCTTC. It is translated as CASSLPGGPYNEQFF.

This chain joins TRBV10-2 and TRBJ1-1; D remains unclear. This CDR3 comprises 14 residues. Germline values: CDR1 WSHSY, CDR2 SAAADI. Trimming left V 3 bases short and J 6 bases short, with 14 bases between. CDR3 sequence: CASSDRGVHPEAFF. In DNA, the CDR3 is TGCGCCAGCAGTGATCGGGGAGTTCATCCTGAAGCTTTCTTT.

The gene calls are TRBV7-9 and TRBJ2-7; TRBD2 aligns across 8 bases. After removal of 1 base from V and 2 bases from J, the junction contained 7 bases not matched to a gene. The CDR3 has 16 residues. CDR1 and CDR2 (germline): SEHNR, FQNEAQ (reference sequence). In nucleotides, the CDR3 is TGTGCCAGCAGCTTAGTGGCGGGAGGCTTACCCTACGAGCAGTACTTC. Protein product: CASSLVAGGLPYEQYF.

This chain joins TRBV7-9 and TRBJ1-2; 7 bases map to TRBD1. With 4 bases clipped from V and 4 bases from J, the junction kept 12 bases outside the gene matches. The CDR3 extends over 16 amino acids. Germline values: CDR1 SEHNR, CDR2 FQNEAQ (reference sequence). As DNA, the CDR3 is TGTGCCAGCAGCTCCTCTCGGACAGGATCCCTCTATGGCTACACCTTC. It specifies CASSSSRTGSLYGYTF.

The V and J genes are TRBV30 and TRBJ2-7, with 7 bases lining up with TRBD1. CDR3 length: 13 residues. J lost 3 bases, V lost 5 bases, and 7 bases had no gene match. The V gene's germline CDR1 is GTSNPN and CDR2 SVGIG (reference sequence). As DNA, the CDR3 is TGTGCCTGGGGGACAGCGTTTAACTACGAGCAGTACTTC. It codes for CAWGTAFNYEQYF.

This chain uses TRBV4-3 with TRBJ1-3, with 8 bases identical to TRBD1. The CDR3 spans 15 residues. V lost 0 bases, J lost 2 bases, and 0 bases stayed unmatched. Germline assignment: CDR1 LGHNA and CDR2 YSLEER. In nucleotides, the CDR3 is TGCGCCAGCAGCCAAGACAGGGGGCCTGGAAACACCATATATTTT. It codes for CASSQDRGPGNTIYF.

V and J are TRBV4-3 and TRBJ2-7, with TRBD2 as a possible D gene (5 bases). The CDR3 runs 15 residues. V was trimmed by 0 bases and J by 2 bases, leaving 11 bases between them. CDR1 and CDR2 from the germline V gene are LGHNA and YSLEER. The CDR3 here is CASSQDLYGTYEQYF. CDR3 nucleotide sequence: TGCGCCAGCAGCCAAGATCTTTACGGGACCTACGAGCAGTACTTC.

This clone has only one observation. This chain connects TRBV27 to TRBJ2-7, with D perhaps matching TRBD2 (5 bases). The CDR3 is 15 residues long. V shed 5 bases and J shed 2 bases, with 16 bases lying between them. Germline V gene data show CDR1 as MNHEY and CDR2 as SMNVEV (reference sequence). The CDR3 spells CASSPSDGRAYEQYF. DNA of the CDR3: TGTGCCAGCAGTCCCTCGGACGGGCGGGCCTACGAGCAGTACTTC.

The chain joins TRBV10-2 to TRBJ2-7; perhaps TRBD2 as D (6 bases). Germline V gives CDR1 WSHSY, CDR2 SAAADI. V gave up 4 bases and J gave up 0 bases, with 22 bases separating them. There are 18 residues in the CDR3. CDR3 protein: CASSAHPGDFESSYEQYF. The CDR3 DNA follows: TGCGCCAGCAGTGCCCACCCCGGGGACTTCGAAAGCTCCTACGAGCAGTACTTC.

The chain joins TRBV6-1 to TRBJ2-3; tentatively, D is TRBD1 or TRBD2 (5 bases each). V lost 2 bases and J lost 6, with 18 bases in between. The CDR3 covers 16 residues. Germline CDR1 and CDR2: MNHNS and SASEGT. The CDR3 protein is CASSEPVGAGGDTQYF. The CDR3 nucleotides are TGTGCCAGCAGTGAACCTGTAGGGGCGGGTGGGGATACGCAGTATTTT.

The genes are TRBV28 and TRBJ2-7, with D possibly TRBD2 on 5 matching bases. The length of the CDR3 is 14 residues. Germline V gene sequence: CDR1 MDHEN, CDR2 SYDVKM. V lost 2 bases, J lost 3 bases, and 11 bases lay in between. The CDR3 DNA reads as TGTGCCAGCAGTTTACGCGAAGCGGTCTACGAGCAGTACTTC. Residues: CASSLREAVYEQYF.

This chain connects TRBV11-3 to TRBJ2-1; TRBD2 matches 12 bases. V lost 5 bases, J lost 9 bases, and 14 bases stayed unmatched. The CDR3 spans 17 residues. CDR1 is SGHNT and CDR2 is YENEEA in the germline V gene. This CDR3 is CASSAPPGLAGVGEQFF. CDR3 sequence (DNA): TGTGCCAGCAGCGCGCCTCCGGGACTAGCGGGCGTGGGTGAGCAGTTCTTC.

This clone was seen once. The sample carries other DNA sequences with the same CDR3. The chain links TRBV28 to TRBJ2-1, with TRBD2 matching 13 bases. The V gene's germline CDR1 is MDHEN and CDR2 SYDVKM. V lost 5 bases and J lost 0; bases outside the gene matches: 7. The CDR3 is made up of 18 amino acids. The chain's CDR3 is CASSLGTSGTSSYNEQFF. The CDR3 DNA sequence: TGTGCCAGCAGTCTCGGGACTAGCGGGACCAGCTCCTACAATGAGCAGTTCTTC.

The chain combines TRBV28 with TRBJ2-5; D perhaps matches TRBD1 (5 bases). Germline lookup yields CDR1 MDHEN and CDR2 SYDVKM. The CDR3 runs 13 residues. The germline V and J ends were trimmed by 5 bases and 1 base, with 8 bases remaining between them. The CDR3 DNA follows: TGTGCCAGCAGTATACAGGTCCAAGAGACCCAGTACTTC. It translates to CASSIQVQETQYF.